Listed below are T cell receptor beta chains from one sample, sequenced in a study of shared clonotypes between healthy human individuals. The data were produced by immunoSEQ multiplex PCR, yet TCRdb's version contains in-frame clones alone and is incomplete. The sample yields approximately 2.5 million clones, 80% to 95% seen once. Sequencing input: naive CD4+ T cells from PBMCs. These receptor sequences come from a man aged 18 to 30 in good health. Some clones in this sample may be carry-over from other donors' samples. Each CDR3 is given with its conserved first and last residue. A D gene is named only where the DNA matches it firmly. A row's size may be missing; if present it is once, few, many or a size class.

J: TRBJ2-7; D: NA; size: NA; V: TRBV28; CDR3: CASSLSEGVAEQYF; DNA: TGTGCCAGCAGTTTATCAGAGGGAGTAGCCGAGCAGTACTTC
J: TRBJ2-7; D: TRBD1; size: NA; V: TRBV4-2; CDR3: CASSQAGGQGVHEQYF; DNA: TGTGCCAGCAGCCAAGCCGGGGGACAGGGGGTCCACGAGCAGTACTTC
J: TRBJ2-7; D: TRBD1; size: NA; V: TRBV6-1; CDR3: CASSWTGGNYEQYF; DNA: TGTGCCAGCAGTTGGACAGGGGGCAATTACGAGCAGTACTTC
J: TRBJ2-5; D: NA; size: NA; V: TRBV15; CDR3: CATSWYPRGETQYF; DNA: TGTGCCACCAGCTGGTACCCCCGCGGGGAGACCCAGTACTTC
J: TRBJ2-7; D: NA; size: NA; V: TRBV6-6; CDR3: CASTHSGPTYEQYF; DNA: TGTGCCAGCACCCACAGCGGCCCGACCTACGAGCAGTACTTC
J: TRBJ2-1; D: TRBD1; size: NA; V: TRBV5-6; CDR3: CASSLGDRAGEQFF; DNA: TGTGCCAGCAGCTTGGGGGACAGGGCTGGAGAGCAGTTCTTC
J: TRBJ2-7; D: NA; size: NA; V: TRBV4-2; CDR3: CASSQDRSYEQYF; DNA: TGTGCCAGCAGCCAAGATAGGTCCTACGAGCAGTACTTC
J: TRBJ2-7; D: NA; size: NA; V: TRBV7-2; CDR3: CASSLEPSSYEQYF; DNA: TGTGCCAGCAGCTTAGAACCGAGCTCCTACGAGCAGTACTTC
J: TRBJ2-5; D: TRBD2; size: NA; V: TRBV5-1; CDR3: CASSYSGSEETQYF; DNA: TGCGCCAGCAGCTACAGCGGGAGTGAAGAGACCCAGTACTTC
J: TRBJ2-5; D: TRBD1; size: NA; V: TRBV5-1; CDR3: CASSLMPGTGKGAQYF; DNA: TGCGCCAGCAGCCTTATGCCTGGGACAGGCAAAGGGGCCCAGTACTTC
J: TRBJ2-5; D: NA; size: NA; V: TRBV6-6; CDR3: CASSSRGAEETQYF; DNA: TGTGCCAGCAGTTCCAGGGGAGCAGAAGAGACCCAGTACTTC
J: TRBJ2-3; D: NA; size: NA; V: TRBV18; CDR3: CASSPGTLATSTDTQYF; DNA: TGTGCCAGCTCACCCGGGACATTGGCTACTAGCACAGATACGCAGTATTTT
J: TRBJ2-7; D: NA; size: NA; V: TRBV12-1; CDR3: CASSGEVTPKWGEQYF; DNA: TGTGCCAGCAGCGGGGAGGTCACTCCAAAGTGGGGCGAGCAGTACTTC
J: TRBJ1-1; D: NA; size: NA; V: TRBV7-9; CDR3: CASSVQSSEAFF; DNA: TGTGCCAGCAGCGTACAAAGTTCCGAAGCTTTCTTT
J: TRBJ1-5; D: NA; size: NA; V: TRBV27; CDR3: CASSLVGPNQPQHF; DNA: TGTGCCAGCAGTTTAGTTGGCCCCAATCAGCCCCAGCATTTT
J: TRBJ1-1; D: NA; size: NA; V: TRBV29-1; CDR3: CSVEAEAAGAFF; DNA: TGCAGCGTTGAAGCCGAGGCCGCGGGGGCTTTCTTT
J: TRBJ2-5; D: NA; size: NA; V: TRBV7-9; CDR3: CASSPIGGGVETQYF; DNA: TGTGCCAGCAGCCCCATCGGAGGGGGCGTGGAGACCCAGTACTTC
J: TRBJ2-3; D: NA; size: NA; V: TRBV9; CDR3: CASSVMSRVSDTQYF; DNA: TGTGCCAGCAGCGTAATGAGCCGGGTTTCAGATACGCAGTATTTT
J: TRBJ2-2; D: NA; size: NA; V: TRBV7-6; CDR3: CASRDTTNTGELFF; DNA: TGTGCCAGCAGGGATACAACGAACACCGGGGAGCTGTTTTTT
J: TRBJ2-5; D: NA; size: NA; V: TRBV6-1; CDR3: CASSEALWSTSQETQYF; DNA: TGTGCCAGCAGTGAAGCGTTGTGGTCTACTAGCCAAGAGACCCAGTACTTC
J: TRBJ1-4; D: NA; size: NA; V: TRBV9; CDR3: CASSPTLGNNEKLFF; DNA: TGTGCCAGCAGCCCGACACTGGGGAATAATGAAAAACTGTTTTTT
J: TRBJ2-1; D: TRBD1; size: NA; V: TRBV13; CDR3: CASTQDGTAVYNEQFF; DNA: TGTGCCAGCACCCAAGATGGGACAGCGGTCTACAATGAGCAGTTCTTC
J: TRBJ1-2; D: TRBD1; size: NA; V: TRBV28; CDR3: CASSPGTVSAYGYTF; DNA: TGTGCCAGCAGTCCCGGGACAGTTTCTGCCTATGGCTACACCTTC
J: TRBJ2-3; D: NA; size: once; V: TRBV19; CDR3: CASSIRLAVDTQYF; DNA: TGTGCCAGTAGTATAAGGCTAGCTGTAGATACGCAGTATTTT
J: TRBJ2-1; D: NA; size: NA; V: TRBV5-5; CDR3: CASSPSLSSYNEQFF; DNA: TGTGCCAGCAGCCCAAGCTTGAGCTCCTACAATGAGCAGTTCTTC
J: TRBJ2-3; D: NA; size: NA; V: TRBV7-2; CDR3: CASSYPRGGSALIGTQYF; DNA: TGTGCCAGCAGCTATCCCCGTGGCGGGTCGGCCCTGATCGGTACGCAGTATTTT
J: TRBJ1-5; D: TRBD1; size: NA; V: TRBV4-1; CDR3: CASSQAAGGRNQPQHF; DNA: TGCGCCAGCAGCCAAGCGGCAGGGGGTCGCAATCAGCCCCAGCATTTT